The rows below give T cell receptor beta chains drawn from one sample of a study of cytomegalovirus exposure and HLA in healthy donors. Generated by immunoSEQ multiplex PCR, the TCRdb table keeps only in-frame clones and is missing some. Of some 120,000 clones listed, 8.5% are singletons. Sequencing was performed on PBMCs. Receptors originate from a man in his forties or fifties in good health and CMV-seronegative. Both conserved end residues are part of each CDR3.

J | V | CDR3
TRBJ2-7 | TRBV27 | CASSLSPSGGYEQYF
TRBJ2-6 | TRBV5-5 | CASSLETVTPSGANVLTF
TRBJ2-7 | TRBV5-6 | CASSFPGGSPTYEQYF
TRBJ1-3 | TRBV2 | CASSPQGRNTIYF
TRBJ2-6 | TRBV5-4 | CASSLQGAVTGANVLTF
TRBJ2-7 | TRBV15 | CATSIPSSDEQYF
TRBJ2-3 | TRBV27 | CASSTLTTGTEQYF
TRBJ1-4 | TRBV4-3 | CASSQLRNGNEKLFF
TRBJ1-6 | TRBV5-5 | CASRAGTGATPLPF
TRBJ2-3 | TRBV5-8 | CASSLGGSDTQYF
TRBJ1-4 | TRBV28 | CASSRRSRQEKLFF
TRBJ2-1 | TRBV27 | CASNPGHNYNEQFF
TRBJ1-5 | TRBV19 | CASRLREQPQHF
TRBJ1-2 | TRBV28 | CASSLLTGADGYTF
TRBJ2-3 | TRBV18 | CASSLTGTGGPDTQYF
TRBJ2-3 | TRBV5-4 | CASSLVNGVADTQYF